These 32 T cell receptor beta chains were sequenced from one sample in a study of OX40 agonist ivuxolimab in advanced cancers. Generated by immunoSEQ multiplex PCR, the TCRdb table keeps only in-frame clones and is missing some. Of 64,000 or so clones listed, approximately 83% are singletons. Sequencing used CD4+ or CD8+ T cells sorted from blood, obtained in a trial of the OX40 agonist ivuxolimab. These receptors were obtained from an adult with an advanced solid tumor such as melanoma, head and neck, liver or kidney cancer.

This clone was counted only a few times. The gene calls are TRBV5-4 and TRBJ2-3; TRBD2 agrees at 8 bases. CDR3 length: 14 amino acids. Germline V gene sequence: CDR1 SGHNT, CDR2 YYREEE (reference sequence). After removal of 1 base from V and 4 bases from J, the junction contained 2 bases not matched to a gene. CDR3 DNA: TGTGCCAGCAGCTTGAGGCGGGAGGCAGATACGCAGTATTTT. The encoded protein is CASSLRREADTQYF. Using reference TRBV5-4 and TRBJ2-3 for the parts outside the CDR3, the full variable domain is ETGVTQSPTHLIKTRGQQVTLRCSSQSGHNTVSWYQQALGQGPQFIFQYYREEENGRGNFPPRFSGLQFPNYSSELNVNALELDDSALYLCASSLRREADTQYFGPGTRLTVL.

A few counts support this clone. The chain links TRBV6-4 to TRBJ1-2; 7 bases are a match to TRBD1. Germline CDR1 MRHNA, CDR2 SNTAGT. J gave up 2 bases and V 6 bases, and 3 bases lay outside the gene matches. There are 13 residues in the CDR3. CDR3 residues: CASRPGQNYGYTF. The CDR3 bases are TGTGCCAGCAGACCGGGACAGAACTATGGCTACACCTTC.

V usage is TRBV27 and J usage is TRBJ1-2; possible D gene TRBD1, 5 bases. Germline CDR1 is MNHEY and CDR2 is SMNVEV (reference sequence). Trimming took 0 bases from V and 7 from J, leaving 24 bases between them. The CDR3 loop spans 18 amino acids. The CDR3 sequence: CASSLSGFPRDGSGGYTF. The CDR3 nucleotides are TGTGCCAGCAGTTTATCGGGATTCCCCCGGGACGGAAGTGGTGGCTACACCTTC.

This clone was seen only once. CDR3 in amino acids: CASSELAGPYEQYF. The DNA of the CDR3 is TGTGCCAGCAGTGAACTAGCGGGCCCCTACGAGCAGTACTTC. The chain uses TRBV6-5 and TRBJ2-7; TRBD2 matches at 9 bases. J lost 2 bases, V lost 5 bases, and 4 bases had no gene match. Germline CDR1 is MNHEY and CDR2 is SVGAGI. The length of the CDR3 is 14 residues.

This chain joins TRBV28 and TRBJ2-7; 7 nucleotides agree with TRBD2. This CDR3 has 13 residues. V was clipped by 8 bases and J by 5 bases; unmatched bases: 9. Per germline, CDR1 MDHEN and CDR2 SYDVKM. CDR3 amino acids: CASWPWEGDEQYF. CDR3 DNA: TGTGCCAGCTGGCCCTGGGAGGGAGACGAGCAGTACTTC.

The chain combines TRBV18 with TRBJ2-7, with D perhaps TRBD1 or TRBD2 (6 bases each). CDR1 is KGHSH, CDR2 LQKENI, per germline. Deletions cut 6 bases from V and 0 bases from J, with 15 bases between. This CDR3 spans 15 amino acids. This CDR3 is CASSPRRGVSYEQYF. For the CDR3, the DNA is TGTGCCAGCTCCCCGCGGAGGGGGGTCTCCTACGAGCAGTACTTC.

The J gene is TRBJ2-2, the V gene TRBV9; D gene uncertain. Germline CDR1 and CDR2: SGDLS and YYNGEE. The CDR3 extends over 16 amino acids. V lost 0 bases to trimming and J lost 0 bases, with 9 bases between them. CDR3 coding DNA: TGTGCCAGCAGCGTAGCCGGCAGCCCGAACACCGGGGAGCTGTTTTTT. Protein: CASSVAGSPNTGELFF.

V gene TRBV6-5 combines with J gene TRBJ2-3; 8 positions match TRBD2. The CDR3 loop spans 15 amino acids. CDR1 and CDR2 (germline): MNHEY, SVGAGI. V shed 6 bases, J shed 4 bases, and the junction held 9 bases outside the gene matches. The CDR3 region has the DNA TGTGCCAGCAGCACAACGGGGGGGAGTGCAGATACGCAGTATTTT. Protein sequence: CASSTTGGSADTQYF.

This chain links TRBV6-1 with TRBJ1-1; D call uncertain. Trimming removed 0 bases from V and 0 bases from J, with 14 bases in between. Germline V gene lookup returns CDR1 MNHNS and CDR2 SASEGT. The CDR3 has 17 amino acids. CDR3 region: CASSEARGRTLNTEAFF. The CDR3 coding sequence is TGTGCCAGCAGTGAAGCAAGAGGGAGGACCTTGAACACTGAAGCTTTCTTT.

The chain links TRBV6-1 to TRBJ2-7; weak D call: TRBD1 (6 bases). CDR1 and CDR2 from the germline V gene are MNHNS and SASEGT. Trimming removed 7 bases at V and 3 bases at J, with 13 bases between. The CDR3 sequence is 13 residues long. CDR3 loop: CASKPGHNYEQYF. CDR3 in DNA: TGTGCCAGCAAACCGGGACATAACTACGAGCAGTACTTC.

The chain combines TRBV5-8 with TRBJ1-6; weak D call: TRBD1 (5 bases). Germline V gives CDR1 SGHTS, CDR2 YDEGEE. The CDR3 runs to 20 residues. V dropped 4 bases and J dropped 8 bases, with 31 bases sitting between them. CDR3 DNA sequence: TGTGCCAGCAGCACGACTCAGGGACCAGCCGGACATATGTGGGATTCACCCCTCCACTTT. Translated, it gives CASSTTQGPAGHMWDSPLHF.

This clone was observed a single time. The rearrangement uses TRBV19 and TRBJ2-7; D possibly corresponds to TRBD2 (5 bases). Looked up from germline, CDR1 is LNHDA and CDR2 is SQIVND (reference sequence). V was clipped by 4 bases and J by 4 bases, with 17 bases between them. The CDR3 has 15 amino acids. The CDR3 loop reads CASSTAARVPYEQYF. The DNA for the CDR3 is TGTGCCAGTAGTACCGCGGCGAGGGTCCCGTACGAGCAGTACTTC.

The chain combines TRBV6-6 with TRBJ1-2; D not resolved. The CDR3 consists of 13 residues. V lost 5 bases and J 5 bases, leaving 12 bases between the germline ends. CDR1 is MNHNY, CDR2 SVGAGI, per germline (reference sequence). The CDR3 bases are TGTGCCAGCAGTCCCTACGTAGGGTATGGCTACACCTTC. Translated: CASSPYVGYGYTF.

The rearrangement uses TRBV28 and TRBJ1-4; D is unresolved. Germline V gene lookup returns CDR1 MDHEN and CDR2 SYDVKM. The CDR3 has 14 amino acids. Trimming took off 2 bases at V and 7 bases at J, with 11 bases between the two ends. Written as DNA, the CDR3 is TGTGCCAGCAGTTTAATTGGGGTGGGTGAAAAACTGTTTTTT. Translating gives CASSLIGVGEKLFF. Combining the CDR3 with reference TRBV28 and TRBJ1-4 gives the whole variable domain DVKVTQSSRYLVKRTGEKVFLECVQDMDHENMFWYRQDPGLGLRLIYFSYDVKMKEKGDIPEGYSVSREKKERFSLILESASTNQTSMYLCASSLIGVGEKLFFGSGTQLSVL.

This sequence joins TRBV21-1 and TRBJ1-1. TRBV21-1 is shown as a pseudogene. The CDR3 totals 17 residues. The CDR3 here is CASSHRGKTNMNTEAFF. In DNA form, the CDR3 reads TGTGCCAGCAGCCACCGGGGGAAGACTAACATGAACACTGAAGCTTTCTTT.

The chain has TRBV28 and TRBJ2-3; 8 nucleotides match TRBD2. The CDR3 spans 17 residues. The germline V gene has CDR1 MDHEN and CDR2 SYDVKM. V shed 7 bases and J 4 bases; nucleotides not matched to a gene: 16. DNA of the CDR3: TGTGCCAGCACCCTACCCCCCGGGAGGGCCAGGGCAGATACGCAGTATTTT. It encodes CASTLPPGRARADTQYF.

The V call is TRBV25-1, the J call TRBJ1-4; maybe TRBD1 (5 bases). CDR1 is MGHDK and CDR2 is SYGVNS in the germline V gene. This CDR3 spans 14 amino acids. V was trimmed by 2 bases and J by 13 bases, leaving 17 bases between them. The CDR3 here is CASSEPGTSTGLFF. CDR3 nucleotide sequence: TGTGCCAGCAGTGAACCCGGGACCTCCACTGGACTGTTTTTT.

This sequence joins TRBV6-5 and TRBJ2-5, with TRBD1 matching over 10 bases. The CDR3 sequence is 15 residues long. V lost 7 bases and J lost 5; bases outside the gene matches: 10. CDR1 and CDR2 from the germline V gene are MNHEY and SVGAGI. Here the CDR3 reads CASIPGQGIGETQYF. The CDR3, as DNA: TGTGCCAGCATCCCGGGACAGGGGATTGGGGAGACCCAGTACTTC.

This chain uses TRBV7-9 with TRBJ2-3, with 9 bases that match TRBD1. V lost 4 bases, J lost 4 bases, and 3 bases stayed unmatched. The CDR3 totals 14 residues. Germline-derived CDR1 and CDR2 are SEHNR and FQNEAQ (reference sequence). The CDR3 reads CASSWGQGPDTQYF. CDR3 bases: TGTGCCAGCAGCTGGGGACAGGGCCCAGATACGCAGTATTTT.

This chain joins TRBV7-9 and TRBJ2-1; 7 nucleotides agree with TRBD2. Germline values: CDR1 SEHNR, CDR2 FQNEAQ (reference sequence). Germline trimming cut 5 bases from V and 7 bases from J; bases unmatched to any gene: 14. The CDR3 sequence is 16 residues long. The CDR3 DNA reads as TGTGCCAGCAGCGCCGGGACTACCCCTTTTTGGAATGAGCAGTTCTTC. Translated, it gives CASSAGTTPFWNEQFF.

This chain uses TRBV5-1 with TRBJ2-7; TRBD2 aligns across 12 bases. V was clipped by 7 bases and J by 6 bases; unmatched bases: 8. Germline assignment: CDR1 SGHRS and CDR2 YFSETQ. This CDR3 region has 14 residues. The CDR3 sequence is CASGPTSGSSEQYF. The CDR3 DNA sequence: TGCGCCAGCGGCCCGACTAGCGGGAGCTCCGAGCAGTACTTC.

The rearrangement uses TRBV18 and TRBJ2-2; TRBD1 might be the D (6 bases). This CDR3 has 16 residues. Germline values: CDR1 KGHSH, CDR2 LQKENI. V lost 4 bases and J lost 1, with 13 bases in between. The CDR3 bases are TGTGCCAGCTCACTTTCGACAGGAGAGAACACCGGGGAGCTGTTTTTT. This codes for CASSLSTGENTGELFF.

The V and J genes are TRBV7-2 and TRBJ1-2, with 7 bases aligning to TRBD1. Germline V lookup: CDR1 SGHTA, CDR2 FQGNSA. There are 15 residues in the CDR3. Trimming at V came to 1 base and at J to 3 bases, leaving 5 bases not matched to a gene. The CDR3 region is CASSLEGGLYYGYTF. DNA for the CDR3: TGTGCCAGCAGCTTAGAAGGGGGCCTTTACTATGGCTACACCTTC.

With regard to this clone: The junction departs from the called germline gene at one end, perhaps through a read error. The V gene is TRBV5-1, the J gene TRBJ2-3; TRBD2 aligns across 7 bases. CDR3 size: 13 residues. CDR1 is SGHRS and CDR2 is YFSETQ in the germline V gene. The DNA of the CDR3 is TGCGCCAGCAGCTTGGTGGGTGCTAGCGGCGGGAATTTT. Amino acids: CASSLVGASGGNF.

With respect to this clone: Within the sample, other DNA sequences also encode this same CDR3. CDR3 in amino acids: CATSRDGGTGSYEQYF. CDR3 DNA: TGTGCCACCAGCAGAGATGGGGGGACAGGAAGCTACGAGCAGTACTTC. The chain is built from TRBV15 and TRBJ2-7; 8 nucleotides align to TRBD1. After removal of 0 bases from V and 3 bases from J, the junction contained 7 bases not matched to a gene. Per the germline V gene, CDR1 is LNHNV and CDR2 is YYDKDF (reference sequence). CDR3 length equals 16 residues. Full variable domain (rest looked up from reference TRBV15 and TRBJ2-7): DAMVIQNPRYQVTQFGKPVTLSCSQTLNHNVMYWYQQKSSQAPKLLFHYYDKDFNNEADTPDNFQSRRPNTSFCFLDIRSPGLGDTAMYLCATSRDGGTGSYEQYFGPGTRLTVT.

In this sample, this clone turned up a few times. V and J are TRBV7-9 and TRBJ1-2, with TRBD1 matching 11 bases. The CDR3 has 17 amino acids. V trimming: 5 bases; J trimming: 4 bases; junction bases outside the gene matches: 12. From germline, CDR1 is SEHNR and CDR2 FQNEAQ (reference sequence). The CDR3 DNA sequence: TGTGCCAGCAGCCTGGGACAGGGGGGCACTAGGGGCTATGGCTACACCTTC. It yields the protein CASSLGQGGTRGYGYTF.

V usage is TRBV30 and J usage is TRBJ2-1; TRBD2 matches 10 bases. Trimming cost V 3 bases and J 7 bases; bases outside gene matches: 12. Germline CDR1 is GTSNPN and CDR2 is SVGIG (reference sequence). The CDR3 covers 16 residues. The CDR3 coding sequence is TGTGCCTGGAGCCCACCCTCCGGACTAGCGGTTAATGAGCAGTTCTTC. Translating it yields CAWSPPSGLAVNEQFF.

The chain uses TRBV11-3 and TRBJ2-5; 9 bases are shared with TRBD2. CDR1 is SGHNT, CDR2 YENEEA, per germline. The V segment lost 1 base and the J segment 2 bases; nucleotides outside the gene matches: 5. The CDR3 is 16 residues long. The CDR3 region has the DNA TGTGCCAGCAGCTTAGGTCTAGCGGGGAATCAAGAGACCCAGTACTTC. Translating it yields CASSLGLAGNQETQYF.

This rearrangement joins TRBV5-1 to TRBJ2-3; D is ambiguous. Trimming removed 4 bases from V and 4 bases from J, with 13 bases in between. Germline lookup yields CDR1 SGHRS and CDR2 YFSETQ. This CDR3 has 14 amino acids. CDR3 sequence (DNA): TGCGCCAGCAGCCCGACATTAAGACCAGATACGCAGTATTTT. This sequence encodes CASSPTLRPDTQYF.

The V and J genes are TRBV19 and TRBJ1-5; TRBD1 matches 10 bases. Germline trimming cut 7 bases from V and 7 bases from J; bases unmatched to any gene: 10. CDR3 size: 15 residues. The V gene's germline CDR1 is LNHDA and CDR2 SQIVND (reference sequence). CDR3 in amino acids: CASNNRGQGLQPQHF. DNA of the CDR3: TGTGCCAGTAATAACAGGGGACAGGGGTTGCAGCCCCAGCATTTT. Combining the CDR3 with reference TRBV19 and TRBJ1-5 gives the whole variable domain DGGITQSPKYLFRKEGQNVTLSCEQNLNHDAMYWYRQDPGQGLRLIYYSQIVNDFQKGDIAEGYSVSREKKESFPLTVTSAQKNPTAFYLCASNNRGQGLQPQHFGDGTRLSIL.

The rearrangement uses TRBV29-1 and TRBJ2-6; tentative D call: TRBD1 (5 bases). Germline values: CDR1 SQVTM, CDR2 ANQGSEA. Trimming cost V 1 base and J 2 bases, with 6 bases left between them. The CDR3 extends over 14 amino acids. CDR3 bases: TGCAGCGTTGAAGTGGGGCCTGGGGCCAACGTCCTGACTTTC. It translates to CSVEVGPGANVLTF.

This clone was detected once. The CDR3 loop reads CASSQLGAYEQFF. The CDR3 nucleotides are TGCGCCAGCAGCCAATTAGGCGCGTATGAGCAGTTCTTC. V usage is TRBV4-1 and J usage is TRBJ2-1; no firm D call. Germline assignment: CDR1 MGHRA and CDR2 YSYEKL. With 2 bases removed from V and 8 bases from J, the gap between germline ends came to 10 bases. The CDR3 loop spans 13 amino acids.